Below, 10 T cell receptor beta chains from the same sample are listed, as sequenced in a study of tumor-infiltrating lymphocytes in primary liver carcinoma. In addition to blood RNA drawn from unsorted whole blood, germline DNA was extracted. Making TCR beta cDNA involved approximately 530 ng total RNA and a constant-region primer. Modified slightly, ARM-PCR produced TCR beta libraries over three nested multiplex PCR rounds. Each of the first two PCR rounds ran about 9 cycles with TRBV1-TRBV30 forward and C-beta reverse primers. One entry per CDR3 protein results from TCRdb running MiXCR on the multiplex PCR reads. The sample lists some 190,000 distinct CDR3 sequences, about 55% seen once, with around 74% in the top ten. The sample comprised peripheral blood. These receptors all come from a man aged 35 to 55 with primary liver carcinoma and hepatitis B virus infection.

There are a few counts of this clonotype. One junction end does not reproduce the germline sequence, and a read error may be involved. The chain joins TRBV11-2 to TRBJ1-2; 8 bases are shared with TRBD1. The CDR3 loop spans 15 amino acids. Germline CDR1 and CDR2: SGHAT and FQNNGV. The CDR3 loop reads CTSSHTQGAYYGYTF. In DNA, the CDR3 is TGTACCAGCAGCCATACGCAGGGGGCTTACTATGGCTACACCTTC. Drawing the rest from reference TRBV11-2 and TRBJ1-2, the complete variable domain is EAGVAQSPRYKIIEKRQSVAFWCNPISGHATLYWYQQILGQGPKLLIQFQNNGVVDDSQLPKDRFSAERLKGVDSTLKIQPAKLEDSAVYLCTSSHTQGAYYGYTFGSGTRLTVV.

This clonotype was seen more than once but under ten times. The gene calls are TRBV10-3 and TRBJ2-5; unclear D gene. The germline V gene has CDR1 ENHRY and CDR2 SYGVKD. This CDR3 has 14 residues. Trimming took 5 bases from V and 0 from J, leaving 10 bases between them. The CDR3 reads CAISLGPNQETQYF. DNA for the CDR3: TGTGCCATCAGTTTAGGGCCAAACCAAGAGACCCAGTACTTC.

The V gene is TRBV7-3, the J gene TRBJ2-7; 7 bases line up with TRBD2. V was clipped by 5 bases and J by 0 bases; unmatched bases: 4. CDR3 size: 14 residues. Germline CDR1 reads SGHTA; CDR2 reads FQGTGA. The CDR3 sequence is CASSPGLGSYEQYF. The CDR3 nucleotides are TGTGCCAGCAGCCCCGGACTAGGCTCCTACGAGCAGTACTTC.

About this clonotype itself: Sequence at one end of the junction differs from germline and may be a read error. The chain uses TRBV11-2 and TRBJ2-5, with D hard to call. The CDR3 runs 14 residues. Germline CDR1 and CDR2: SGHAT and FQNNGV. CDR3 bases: TGTGTCAGCAGCACCGGACCAGACCAAGAGACCCAGTACTTC. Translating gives CVSSTGPDQETQYF.

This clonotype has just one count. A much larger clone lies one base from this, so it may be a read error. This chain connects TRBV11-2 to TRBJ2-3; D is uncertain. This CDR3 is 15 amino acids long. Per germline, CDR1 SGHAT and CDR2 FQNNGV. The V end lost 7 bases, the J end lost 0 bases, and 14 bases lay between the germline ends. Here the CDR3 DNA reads TGTGCCAGCAACTTCTCTCAGCTTAGCACAGATACGCAGTATTTT. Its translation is CASNFSQLSTDTQYF.

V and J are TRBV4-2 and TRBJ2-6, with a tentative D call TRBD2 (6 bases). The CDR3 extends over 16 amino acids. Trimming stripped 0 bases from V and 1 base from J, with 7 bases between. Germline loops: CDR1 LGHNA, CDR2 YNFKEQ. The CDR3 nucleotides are TGTGCCAGCAGCCAAGAGGAGGGGTCTGGGGCCAACGTCCTGACTTTC. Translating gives CASSQEEGSGANVLTF.

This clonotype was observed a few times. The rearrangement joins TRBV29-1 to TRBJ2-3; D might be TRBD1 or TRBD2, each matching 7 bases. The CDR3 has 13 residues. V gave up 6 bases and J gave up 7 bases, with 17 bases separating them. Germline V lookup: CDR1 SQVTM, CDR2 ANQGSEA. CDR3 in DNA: TGCAGCGTAGATGACAGGGAGGGTAATACGCAGTATTTT. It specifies CSVDDREGNTQYF.

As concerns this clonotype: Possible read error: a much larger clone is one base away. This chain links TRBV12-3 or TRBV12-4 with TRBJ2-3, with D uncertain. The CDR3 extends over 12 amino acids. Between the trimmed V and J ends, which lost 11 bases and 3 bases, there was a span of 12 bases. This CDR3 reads CAGTWDTDTQYF. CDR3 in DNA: TGTGCCGGCACCTGGGATACAGATACGCAGTATTTT.

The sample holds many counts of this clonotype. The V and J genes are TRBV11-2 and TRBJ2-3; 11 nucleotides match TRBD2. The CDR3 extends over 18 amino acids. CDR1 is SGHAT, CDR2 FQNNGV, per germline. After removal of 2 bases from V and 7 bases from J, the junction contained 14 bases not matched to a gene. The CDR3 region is CASSLTPLGLADNYTQYF. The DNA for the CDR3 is TGTGCCAGCAGCTTAACCCCTCTGGGACTAGCGGATAATTATACGCAGTATTTT.

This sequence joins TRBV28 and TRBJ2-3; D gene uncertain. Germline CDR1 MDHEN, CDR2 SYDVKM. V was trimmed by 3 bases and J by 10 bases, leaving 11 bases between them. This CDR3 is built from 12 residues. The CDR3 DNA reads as TGTGCCAGCAGTTTCCGTGGGGATCCGCAGTATTTT. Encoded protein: CASSFRGDPQYF.